This is a list of T cell receptor beta chains from one sample in a study of molecular identifiers for immune sequencing clone quantification. Each CDR3 protein gets one entry after TCRdb re-called the PCR reads with MiXCR. Of 100,000 or so distinct CDR3 sequences listed, less than 35% are singletons. The source material was naive CD8+ T cells from blood, with Jurkat cell RNA spiked in. These receptors came from a human donor in good health. Some libraries in this study had Jurkat cell RNA spiked in. CDR3s include the opening cysteine and the closing phenylalanine or tryptophan. Each record gives: D gene, clone size, J gene, V gene, CDR3 protein. D genes are given only for firm matches. The listing skips clone size in some rows; elsewhere it reads once, few, many or a size class.

D gene: -; clone size: few; J gene: TRBJ2-7; V gene: TRBV25-1; CDR3 protein: CASSEYGVHYEQYF
D gene: -; clone size: -; J gene: TRBJ1-1; V gene: TRBV13; CDR3 protein: CASSLGQYVNMNTEAFF
D gene: -; clone size: -; J gene: TRBJ2-7; V gene: TRBV7-6; CDR3 protein: CASSLGLGDEQYF
D gene: -; clone size: few; J gene: TRBJ1-2; V gene: TRBV6-5; CDR3 protein: CASSYSKLNRAGYTF
D gene: -; clone size: once; J gene: TRBJ2-5; V gene: TRBV28; CDR3 protein: CASQTSSPEPQYF
D gene: TRBD1; clone size: -; J gene: TRBJ2-3; V gene: TRBV5-4; CDR3 protein: CASSLPAETGMSTDTQYF
D gene: -; clone size: once; J gene: TRBJ1-5; V gene: TRBV20-1; CDR3 protein: CSARFKDSQYRSQPQHF
D gene: TRBD2; clone size: -; J gene: TRBJ2-7; V gene: TRBV4-2; CDR3 protein: CASSTLAGAVHEQYF
D gene: TRBD1; clone size: -; J gene: TRBJ1-4; V gene: TRBV4-1; CDR3 protein: CASSQWDRDNEKLFF
D gene: -; clone size: -; J gene: TRBJ2-1; V gene: TRBV5-3; CDR3 protein: CASSRPGQGLALDEQFF
D gene: -; clone size: many; J gene: TRBJ2-3; V gene: TRBV7-6; CDR3 protein: CASSSHTDTQYF
D gene: -; clone size: -; J gene: TRBJ2-6; V gene: TRBV6-5; CDR3 protein: CASSYSSWWANVLTF
D gene: -; clone size: -; J gene: TRBJ2-7; V gene: TRBV20-1; CDR3 protein: CSAAQGTEQYF
D gene: -; clone size: many; J gene: TRBJ2-3; V gene: TRBV6-2/TRBV6-3; CDR3 protein: CASSFYEPDTQYF
D gene: -; clone size: few; J gene: TRBJ2-6; V gene: TRBV29-1; CDR3 protein: CSVVGAGANVLTF
D gene: -; clone size: few; J gene: TRBJ2-1; V gene: TRBV2; CDR3 protein: CANEQGNEQFF
D gene: -; clone size: few; J gene: TRBJ2-7; V gene: TRBV20-1; CDR3 protein: CSAPGVSSTYEQYF
D gene: -; clone size: -; J gene: TRBJ2-7; V gene: TRBV6-2/TRBV6-3; CDR3 protein: CASSTDYHYEQYF
D gene: -; clone size: -; J gene: TRBJ2-1; V gene: TRBV19; CDR3 protein: CASSVPYEQFF
D gene: -; clone size: -; J gene: TRBJ2-4; V gene: TRBV2; CDR3 protein: CASSEVYLGSRAKNIQYF
D gene: TRBD2; clone size: -; J gene: TRBJ2-1; V gene: TRBV3-1; CDR3 protein: CASSLVAGEDEQFF
D gene: TRBD1; clone size: -; J gene: TRBJ2-1; V gene: TRBV20-1; CDR3 protein: CSAWTGNNEQFF
D gene: TRBD2; clone size: many; J gene: TRBJ2-5; V gene: TRBV28; CDR3 protein: CASSFPSSGRGETQYF
D gene: -; clone size: many; J gene: TRBJ2-4; V gene: TRBV7-8; CDR3 protein: CASSLYLAKNIQYF
D gene: -; clone size: few; J gene: TRBJ2-7; V gene: TRBV4-2; CDR3 protein: CASSQDYNYEQYF
D gene: -; clone size: -; J gene: TRBJ1-4; V gene: TRBV28; CDR3 protein: CASSPPFNEKLFF
D gene: TRBD1; clone size: -; J gene: TRBJ2-1; V gene: TRBV4-1; CDR3 protein: CASSQDGRTGVNEQFF
D gene: -; clone size: many; J gene: TRBJ1-1; V gene: TRBV4-2; CDR3 protein: CASSQVGGTEAFF
D gene: TRBD2; clone size: few; J gene: TRBJ2-5; V gene: TRBV28; CDR3 protein: CASSSGSGGGETQYF
D gene: TRBD2; clone size: -; J gene: TRBJ2-3; V gene: TRBV3-1; CDR3 protein: CASSHRTSGLPTDTQYF
D gene: TRBD2; clone size: -; J gene: TRBJ2-7; V gene: TRBV2; CDR3 protein: CASFTWGGNRLGQYF
D gene: -; clone size: -; J gene: TRBJ2-7; V gene: TRBV7-9; CDR3 protein: CASTRPGFIPYEQYF
D gene: -; clone size: -; J gene: TRBJ2-2; V gene: TRBV7-6; CDR3 protein: CASNFLRNTGELFF
D gene: -; clone size: many; J gene: TRBJ2-7; V gene: TRBV7-2; CDR3 protein: CATHPGMGYEQYF
D gene: -; clone size: many; J gene: TRBJ2-6; V gene: TRBV12-3/TRBV12-4; CDR3 protein: CASRWDSGANVLTF
D gene: TRBD1; clone size: -; J gene: TRBJ2-3; V gene: TRBV6-1; CDR3 protein: CASSPRDRGSDTQYF
D gene: -; clone size: few; J gene: TRBJ1-2; V gene: TRBV15; CDR3 protein: CATSRDLGSPKRDGYTF
D gene: TRBD1; clone size: -; J gene: TRBJ2-7; V gene: TRBV29-1; CDR3 protein: CSVEDRGHYEQHF
D gene: -; clone size: many; J gene: TRBJ2-7; V gene: TRBV5-1; CDR3 protein: CASSLAPDYSYEQYF
D gene: TRBD2; clone size: few; J gene: TRBJ2-7; V gene: TRBV7-9; CDR3 protein: CASSHPREGHEQYF
D gene: -; clone size: -; J gene: TRBJ1-2; V gene: TRBV24-1; CDR3 protein: CATSDWETNYGYTF
D gene: TRBD1; clone size: once; J gene: TRBJ1-5; V gene: TRBV20-1; CDR3 protein: CSTGVGNQPQQF
D gene: -; clone size: -; J gene: TRBJ1-5; V gene: TRBV6-2/TRBV6-3; CDR3 protein: CASRPWPGPRSNQPQHF
D gene: -; clone size: many; J gene: TRBJ2-3; V gene: TRBV20-1; CDR3 protein: CSARGQGPDTQYF
D gene: -; clone size: -; J gene: TRBJ2-5; V gene: TRBV6-2/TRBV6-3; CDR3 protein: CASSHRAWQETQYF